The 25 T cell receptor beta chains in this list originate from one sample, sequenced in a study of T cell repertoires in cytomegalovirus infection. TCRdb re-analysed the reads in MiXCR, keeping a single row per CDR3 protein. The sample holds a few hundred thousand distinct CDR3 sequences; approximately 17% are singletons and the top ten take approximately 51%. The source material was CD8+ T cells from PBMCs. The source of these receptors is a human donor in good health (CMV status not recorded). Some clones in this sample may be carry-over from other donors' samples.

This clonotype was counted many times. V gene TRBV4-3 combines with J gene TRBJ2-1; TRBD1 is a possible D gene (5 bases). The germline CDR1 and CDR2 sequences are LGHNA and YSLEER. Trimming removed 1 base at V and 5 bases at J, with 9 bases between. The CDR3 consists of 14 residues. CDR3 protein: CASSQGGRDNEQFF. In nucleotides, the CDR3 is TGCGCCAGCAGCCAAGGGGGCAGGGACAATGAGCAGTTCTTC.

There are a few counts of this clonotype. The chain is built from TRBV4-1 and TRBJ2-1, with 7 bases fitting TRBD2. V was clipped by 4 bases and J by 10 bases; unmatched bases: 7. Germline loops: CDR1 MGHRA, CDR2 YSYEKL. The CDR3 runs to 13 residues. The CDR3 nucleotides read TGCGCCAGCAGCCGAAACCCGGGAGGCGAGCAGTTCTTC. It is translated as CASSRNPGGEQFF.

The chain employs TRBV7-9 and TRBJ2-2, with TRBD1 matching 10 bases. After removal of 4 bases from V and 4 bases from J, the junction contained 6 bases not matched to a gene. Germline CDR1 reads SEHNR; CDR2 reads FQNEAQ (reference sequence). CDR3 length: 16 residues. This CDR3 is CASSSRDRGFTGELFF. The CDR3 coding sequence is TGTGCCAGCAGCTCCCGGGACAGGGGTTTCACCGGGGAGCTGTTTTTT. The variable domain in full, with the rest retrieved from reference TRBV7-9 and TRBJ2-2, is DTGVSQNPRHKITKRGQNVTFRCDPISEHNRLYWYRQTLGQGPEFLTYFQNEAQLEKSRLLSDRFSAERPKGSFSTLEIQRTEQGDSAMYLCASSSRDRGFTGELFFGEGSRLTVL.

The V gene is TRBV20-1, the J gene TRBJ2-5; 9 nucleotides agree with TRBD2. The germline gives CDR1 DFQATT, CDR2 SNEGSKA (reference sequence). J gave up 1 base and V 0 bases, and 12 bases lay outside the gene matches. The CDR3 covers 18 residues. The CDR3 DNA reads as TGCAGTGCTAGAGATCGGGGGGGTAGCGGGGGATTCCAAGAGACCCAGTACTTC. This sequence encodes CSARDRGGSGGFQETQYF.

This clonotype was counted only a few times. The gene calls are TRBV4-1 and TRBJ1-5; maybe TRBD1 (5 bases). Between the trimmed V and J ends, which lost 0 bases and 2 bases, there was a span of 11 bases. There are 16 residues in the CDR3. In germline, CDR1 is MGHRA, CDR2 YSYEKL. The CDR3 reads CASSQDWGVGNQPQHF. DNA of the CDR3: TGCGCCAGCAGCCAAGATTGGGGGGTCGGCAATCAGCCCCAGCATTTT.

This clonotype appeared a few times. V is TRBV6-5 and J is TRBJ1-5, with 7 bases aligning to TRBD1. CDR1 MNHEY and CDR2 SVGAGI come from the germline V gene. The CDR3 has 14 amino acids. With 4 bases clipped from V and 6 bases from J, the junction kept 6 bases outside the gene matches. As DNA, the CDR3 is TGTGCCAGCAGTTCCAGGGGGTTGTTTCAGCCCCAGCATTTT. Amino acids: CASSSRGLFQPQHF.

V gene TRBV29-1 combines with J gene TRBJ2-7; maybe TRBD2 (5 bases). The CDR3 contains 13 residues. V lost 7 bases and J lost 2, with 15 bases in between. CDR1 and CDR2 (germline): SQVTM, ANQGSEA. The CDR3 here is CSAGKGVPYEQYF. CDR3 DNA: TGCAGCGCTGGAAAGGGAGTTCCCTACGAGCAGTACTTC.

This clonotype was counted many times. The chain links TRBV6-2 or TRBV6-3 to TRBJ1-2, with no clear D. The CDR3 contains 13 residues. V lost 4 bases to trimming and J lost 3 bases, with 9 bases between them. The germline CDR1 and CDR2 sequences are MNHEY and SVGEGT. CDR3 loop: CASSSGGDYGYTF. CDR3 in DNA: TGTGCCAGCAGTTCGGGTGGTGACTATGGCTACACCTTC.

This clonotype has a count of ten or more. V is TRBV7-2 and J is TRBJ2-7, with TRBD2 matching 7 bases. The V and J ends lost 2 bases and 4 bases, in that order; junction bases with no gene match: 5. This CDR3 is 14 amino acids long. CDR1 is SGHTA and CDR2 is FQGNSA in the germline V gene. The CDR3 DNA reads TGTGCCAGCAGCTTAAGCGGGGTGGAGTACGAGCAGTACTTC. Translated, it gives CASSLSGVEYEQYF.

This clonotype was counted only a few times. The chain joins TRBV27 to TRBJ2-4; the match to TRBD1 covers 7 bases. This CDR3 spans 14 amino acids. Germline lookup yields CDR1 MNHEY and CDR2 SMNVEV (reference sequence). V lost 3 bases to trimming and J lost 6 bases; unmatched junction nucleotides: 5. The CDR3 reads CASSFTTGLNIQYF. The DNA for the CDR3 is TGTGCCAGCAGTTTCACGACAGGGTTAAACATTCAGTACTTC.

A note on this clonotype: Just one base apart from a much larger clone, this may be a read error. J is TRBJ2-1 and V is TRBV19, with 8 positions matching TRBD1. J was trimmed by 1 base and V by 9 bases; bases with no gene match: 5. This CDR3 has 14 residues. Per germline, CDR1 LNHDA and CDR2 SQIVND (reference sequence). The CDR3 here is CASQGAPSYNEQFF. The CDR3 region has the DNA TGTGCCAGCCAGGGGGCTCCGTCCTACAATGAGCAGTTCTTC.

This clonotype was counted only a few times. This sequence joins TRBV30 and TRBJ1-4, with D unclear. Germline loops: CDR1 GTSNPN, CDR2 SVGIG (reference sequence). The CDR3 covers 15 residues. Trimming left V 4 bases short and J 3 bases short, with 15 bases between. The CDR3 nucleotides read TGTGCCTGGACGGAGACCGGGATCCCTAATGAAAAACTGTTTTTT. Amino acids: CAWTETGIPNEKLFF.

About this clonotype itself: This may arise from a read error, as a much more abundant clone is one base away. The CDR3 DNA sequence: TGCAGCGTTGAAGTACCCTCGAACAGGGATTACGAGCAGTGCTTC. It is translated as CSVEVPSNRDYEQCF. The rearrangement links TRBV29-1 to TRBJ2-7; TRBD1 might be the D (6 bases). CDR1 is SQVTM and CDR2 is ANQGSEA in the germline V gene. The CDR3 runs to 15 residues.

This clonotype was detected many times. V gene TRBV7-9 combines with J gene TRBJ2-3; unclear D gene. Trimming took 4 bases from V and 2 from J, leaving 13 bases between them. CDR1 and CDR2 (germline): SEHNR, FQNEAQ (reference sequence). CDR3 length: 15 amino acids. The CDR3 loop reads CASSSVETDTDTQYF. In nucleotides, the CDR3 is TGTGCCAGCAGCTCCGTGGAGACTGACACAGATACGCAGTATTTT.

The CDR3: CASTKTGGYEKLFF. CDR3 DNA: TGCGCCAGCACCAAGACAGGGGGCTATGAAAAACTGTTTTTT. The chain employs TRBV5-1 and TRBJ1-4, with 10 nucleotides matching TRBD1. Germline V lookup: CDR1 SGHRS, CDR2 YFSETQ. CDR3 length: 14 residues. V was clipped by 6 bases and J by 6 bases; unmatched bases: 5.

This rearrangement joins TRBV5-6 to TRBJ2-2, with D possibly being TRBD1 (6 bases). This CDR3 region has 15 residues. V dropped 2 bases and J dropped 7 bases, with 15 bases sitting between them. CDR1 is SGHDT, CDR2 YYEEEE, per germline. The CDR3 is CASSFYSGDVGELFF. The CDR3 DNA is TGTGCCAGCAGCTTCTACTCAGGGGACGTCGGGGAGCTGTTTTTT.

This sequence joins TRBV28 and TRBJ2-2; a weak D match, TRBD2 (6 bases). With 3 bases removed from V and 7 bases from J, the gap between germline ends came to 21 bases. There are 17 residues in the CDR3. In germline, CDR1 is MDHEN, CDR2 SYDVKM. The CDR3 loop reads CASSFELYGGQGGELFF. DNA for the CDR3: TGTGCCAGCAGTTTCGAACTATATGGAGGGCAAGGCGGGGAGCTGTTTTTT.

The V and J genes are TRBV7-2 and TRBJ2-1; D gene unclear. CDR3 length equals 16 residues. Germline V gene data show CDR1 as SGHTA and CDR2 as FQGNSA. The ends were cut back, 2 bases at V and 4 bases at J, with 15 bases in the middle. CDR3 sequence: CASSLFTDPPYNEQFF. CDR3 nucleotide sequence: TGTGCCAGCAGCTTATTCACAGACCCTCCGTACAATGAGCAGTTCTTC. Full variable domain (missing parts from reference TRBV7-2 and TRBJ2-1): GAGVSQSPSNKVTEKGKDVELRCDPISGHTALYWYRQSLGQGLEFLIYFQGNSAPDKSGLPSDRFSAERTGGSVSTLTIQRTQQEDSAVYLCASSLFTDPPYNEQFFGPGTRLTVL.

This clonotype was recorded at least ten times. The gene calls are TRBV27 and TRBJ2-3; the match to TRBD2 covers 9 bases. With V trimmed by 5 bases and J by 0 bases, 3 bases remained unmatched. The CDR3 totals 15 residues. CDR1 and CDR2 from the germline V gene are MNHEY and SMNVEV (reference sequence). CDR3 sequence (DNA): TGTGCCAGCAGTGTCGGACTAGCGAGCACAGATACGCAGTATTTT. This encodes CASSVGLASTDTQYF.

This clonotype appeared once. This may be a read error, as it is one base from a much larger clone. This chain joins TRBV7-2 and TRBJ2-2; 9 nucleotides align to TRBD1. This CDR3 has 15 residues. Germline lookup yields CDR1 SGHTA and CDR2 FQGNSA. CDR3 bases: TGTGCCTGCAGCTTTCGGACAGGGGACACCGGGGAGCTGTTTTTT. Its translation is CACSFRTGDTGELFF. Drawing the rest from reference TRBV7-2 and TRBJ2-2, the complete variable domain is GAGVSQSPSNKVTEKGKDVELRCDPISGHTALYWYRQSLGQGLEFLIYFQGNSAPDKSGLPSDRFSAERTGGSVSTLTIQRTQQEDSAVYLCACSFRTGDTGELFFGEGSRLTVL.

This clonotype came up many times. The J gene is TRBJ1-1, the V gene TRBV6-5, with D uncertain. The germline V and J ends were trimmed by 4 bases and 1 base, with 7 bases remaining between them. The CDR3 extends over 13 amino acids. Looked up from germline, CDR1 is MNHEY and CDR2 is SVGAGI. CDR3 loop: CASSLQRNTEAFF. Written as DNA, the CDR3 is TGTGCCAGCAGTTTACAGCGGAACACTGAAGCTTTCTTT.

This clonotype has ten or more counts. The genes are TRBV7-9 and TRBJ1-4; possible D gene TRBD1, 5 bases. The CDR3 has 14 amino acids. The germline CDR1 and CDR2 sequences are SEHNR and FQNEAQ (reference sequence). Between the trimmed V and J ends, which lost 4 bases and 11 bases, there was a span of 17 bases. In DNA, the CDR3 is TGTGCCAGCAGCTCAAGTGGGACGGTCGGGAAACTGTTTTTT. Its translation is CASSSSGTVGKLFF.

V gene TRBV28 combines with J gene TRBJ2-2; the D gene is possibly TRBD1 (6 bases). CDR1 is MDHEN and CDR2 is SYDVKM in the germline V gene. V lost 3 bases and J lost 1, with 12 bases in between. The CDR3 contains 16 residues. CDR3 DNA sequence: TGTGCCAGCAGTTTTTTTGGCAGGGGGAACACCGGGGAGCTGTTTTTT. This codes for CASSFFGRGNTGELFF.

This chain connects TRBV28 to TRBJ2-3; D is perhaps TRBD2 (6 bases). The CDR3 totals 15 residues. Trimming shortened V by 4 bases and J by 4 bases, and 15 bases separated the two germline ends. Germline-derived CDR1 and CDR2 are MDHEN and SYDVKM. The CDR3 nucleotides are TGTGCCAGCAGTTGGGCTGGAGGGACTGCAGATACGCAGTATTTT. Translated: CASSWAGGTADTQYF.

The gene calls are TRBV2 and TRBJ2-1, with 8 bases fitting TRBD1. CDR1 is SNHLY and CDR2 is FYNNEI in the germline V gene. The CDR3 is 17 residues long. The ends lost 8 bases at V and 6 bases at J; junction bases unmatched: 18. CDR3 region: CASGAGGTLLTANEQFF. DNA for the CDR3: TGTGCCAGCGGTGCAGGGGGCACACTTCTGACAGCCAATGAGCAGTTCTTC.